Listed here are 27 T cell receptor beta chains from one sample, sequenced in a study of vaccination and CD4 T cells after COVID-19. Treatment here: roughly ten-day PBMC culture with coronavirus spike peptide pools or control peptides (ViraFEST assay). Cultured CD4+ T cells had their DNA profiled by the Oncomine TCR Beta short-read assay. TCRdb re-derived calls from the PCR reads in MiXCR, one entry per CDR3 protein. The repertoire holds about 18,000 distinct CDR3 sequences, with nearly 60% as singletons. Their antigen targets remain unknown. The input for sequencing was CD4+ T cells from blood, cultured in vitro, taken before SARS-CoV-2 vaccination. The receptors derive from a human donor who had recovered from COVID-19.

This chain links TRBV6-5 with TRBJ1-2; TRBD1 might be the D (6 bases). Deletions cut 0 bases from V and 6 bases from J, with 8 bases between. The CDR3 extends over 13 amino acids. Germline V gene sequence: CDR1 MNHEY, CDR2 SVGAGI. The CDR3 DNA is TGTGCCAGCAGTTACTCAGGGGACAATGGCTACACCTTC. This translates into CASSYSGDNGYTF.

This clonotype was seen only once. The chain links TRBV27 to TRBJ2-7, with TRBD1 matching over 8 bases. Trimming at V came to 4 bases and at J to 3 bases, leaving 11 bases not matched to a gene. CDR3 length: 16 residues. Germline V gene lookup returns CDR1 MNHEY and CDR2 SMNVEV (reference sequence). CDR3 loop: CASSYRGASVDYEQYF. The CDR3 DNA is TGTGCCAGCAGTTACAGGGGGGCCTCGGTCGACTACGAGCAGTACTTC.

The chain joins TRBV7-2 to TRBJ2-2, with 12 positions matching TRBD2. Germline V lookup: CDR1 SGHTA, CDR2 FQGNSA. V trimming: 5 bases; J trimming: 8 bases; junction bases outside the gene matches: 6. This CDR3 has 15 residues. In DNA, the CDR3 is TGTGCCAGCAGCAAGACTAGCGGGAGTGAAGGGGAGCTGTTTTTT. Translating gives CASSKTSGSEGELFF.

This clonotype was seen a few times. The rearrangement uses TRBV7-3 and TRBJ2-3, with D hard to call. In germline, CDR1 is SGHTA, CDR2 FQGTGA. V was shortened by 5 bases and J by 6 bases, with 9 bases between the two germline ends. The CDR3 totals 12 residues. The CDR3 nucleotides are TGTGCCAGCAGCCCTTACGGGGATACGCAGTATTTT. Amino acids: CASSPYGDTQYF.

The chain links TRBV6-1 to TRBJ2-7; D ambiguous. The germline V gene has CDR1 MNHNS and CDR2 SASEGT. V was shortened by 2 bases and J by 0 bases, with 11 bases between the two germline ends. The CDR3 is made up of 15 amino acids. In nucleotides, the CDR3 is TGTGCCAGCAGTGAAATCATCAGGAGCTCCTACGAGCAGTACTTC. Translation gives CASSEIIRSSYEQYF.

CDR3 nucleotide sequence: TGTGCCAGCAGGACCGGGACAGGGGGCTCGGCTGAAGCTTTCTTT. Protein sequence: CASRTGTGGSAEAFF. The chain couples TRBV6-1 to TRBJ1-1; 12 bases agree with TRBD1. V lost 6 bases, J lost 6 bases, and 8 bases stayed unmatched. CDR3 length: 15 amino acids. Germline-derived CDR1 and CDR2 are MNHNS and SASEGT.

By frequency in the sample, this clonotype is medium-sized. The chain carries TRBV20-1 and TRBJ1-5, with 7 bases matching TRBD1. The CDR3 has 14 residues. Germline CDR1 reads DFQATT; CDR2 reads SNEGSKA (reference sequence). The V gene end was trimmed by 2 bases and the J gene end by 3 bases; junction bases not matched to a gene: 4. The CDR3 protein is CSARTGQANQPQHF. The CDR3 DNA is TGCAGTGCTAGAACTGGACAGGCCAATCAGCCCCAGCATTTT.

The chain uses TRBV27 and TRBJ2-3; D ambiguous. Deletions cut 1 base from V and 8 bases from J, with 13 bases between. CDR3 length equals 14 residues. Germline CDR1 MNHEY, CDR2 SMNVEV (reference sequence). The CDR3 DNA sequence: TGTGCCAGCAGTTTATTTTCAATACAAACTACGCAGTATTTT. Its translation: CASSLFSIQTTQYF.

This chain joins TRBV7-2 and TRBJ2-5, with 13 bases lining up with TRBD2. The ends lost 1 base at V and 5 bases at J; junction bases unmatched: 10. This CDR3 has 18 amino acids. CDR1 SGHTA and CDR2 FQGNSA come from the germline V gene. DNA of the CDR3: TGTGCCAGCAGCTTAGTACTAGCGGGAGGGCCAGTGGAGGAGACCCAGTACTTC. It translates to CASSLVLAGGPVEETQYF.

This clonotype came up a few times. The gene calls are TRBV2 and TRBJ1-1; D is perhaps TRBD1 (5 bases). The CDR3 covers 14 residues. With 6 bases removed from V and 1 base from J, the gap between germline ends came to 12 bases. Per the germline V gene, CDR1 is SNHLY and CDR2 is FYNNEI. CDR3 sequence reads: CASSSLQANTEAFF. The DNA for the CDR3 is TGTGCCAGCAGCAGCTTACAGGCGAACACTGAAGCTTTCTTT.

The sample holds a few counts of this clonotype. V is TRBV20-1 and J is TRBJ2-1, with TRBD2 identical over 10 bases. Germline V lookup: CDR1 DFQATT, CDR2 SNEGSKA (reference sequence). The CDR3 covers 13 residues. Trimming removed 3 bases from V and 9 bases from J; junction bases left unmatched: 5. The CDR3 here is CSASSLAGVEQFF. The CDR3 region has the DNA TGCAGTGCTAGCTCGCTAGCGGGAGTTGAGCAGTTCTTC.

This clonotype was observed once. One end of the junction is discordant with germline, which a read error may explain. The chain's CDR3 is CSAPWLGVNSPLRF. DNA for the CDR3: TGCAGTGCCCCCTGGTTGGGGGTAAATTCACCCCTCCGCTTT. The chain employs TRBV20-1 and TRBJ1-6, with D tentatively TRBD1 (5 bases). Germline V gene data show CDR1 as DFQATT and CDR2 as SNEGSKA (reference sequence). The CDR3 runs to 14 residues.

The chain has TRBV28 and TRBJ2-7; TRBD2 is a possible D gene (7 bases). Trimming took 4 bases from V and 2 from J, leaving 9 bases between them. CDR3 length equals 13 residues. Germline CDR1 reads MDHEN; CDR2 reads SYDVKM. This chain's CDR3 is CASSSGGPYEQYF. CDR3 DNA: TGTGCCAGCAGTTCGGGGGGCCCCTACGAGCAGTACTTC.

This clonotype was counted between two and nine times. The chain carries TRBV7-6 and TRBJ2-5; D is undetermined. The CDR3 extends over 14 amino acids. With 1 base removed from V and 7 bases from J, the gap between germline ends came to 13 bases. Germline lookup yields CDR1 SGHVS and CDR2 FNYEAQ. The CDR3 nucleotides are TGTGCCAGCAGCTTAGATCCAGGCTCGGGGACCCAGTACTTC. Translated, it gives CASSLDPGSGTQYF.

The rearrangement links TRBV10-2 to TRBJ1-5; D possibly corresponds to TRBD1 (5 bases). Germline V gene sequence: CDR1 WSHSY, CDR2 SAAADI. V lost 6 bases and J lost 0, with 6 bases in between. The CDR3 consists of 13 residues. The CDR3 sequence is CASRGVSNQPQHF. Written as DNA, the CDR3 is TGCGCCAGCAGGGGGGTTAGCAATCAGCCCCAGCATTTT.

The rearrangement links TRBV7-3 to TRBJ2-3; tentatively, D is TRBD1 (5 bases). V lost 4 bases to trimming and J lost 4 bases, with 12 bases between them. There are 14 residues in the CDR3. Looked up from germline, CDR1 is SGHTA and CDR2 is FQGTGA. The CDR3 sequence: CASSSGILPDTQYF. The CDR3 nucleotides are TGTGCCAGCAGCTCAGGGATCCTTCCAGATACGCAGTATTTT.

This clonotype was observed a few times. The rearrangement uses TRBV20-1 and TRBJ2-7; the match to TRBD1 covers 12 bases. Trimming cost V 5 bases and J 5 bases; bases outside gene matches: 7. This CDR3 spans 14 amino acids. From germline, CDR1 is DFQATT and CDR2 SNEGSKA (reference sequence). In DNA, the CDR3 is TGCAGTGCTTCAAGGGACAGGGGGCGGAACGAGCAGTACTTC. This sequence encodes CSASRDRGRNEQYF.

The chain has TRBV11-2 and TRBJ2-2; D possibly corresponds to TRBD1 (5 bases). V lost 3 bases and J lost 4, with 12 bases in between. This CDR3 contains 15 residues. Germline V gene lookup returns CDR1 SGHAT and CDR2 FQNNGV. CDR3 sequence reads: CASSFNPTATGELFF. The CDR3 DNA sequence: TGTGCCAGCAGCTTTAACCCGACAGCCACCGGGGAGCTGTTTTTT.

This clonotype was detected a few times. CDR3 coding DNA: TGTGCCAGCAAGTCAGGACCAGCTGGTCAGCCCCAGCATTTT. Translating gives CASKSGPAGQPQHF. The chain has TRBV6-2 or TRBV6-3 and TRBJ1-5; no reliable D call. Germline V gene lookup returns CDR1 MNHEY and CDR2 SVGEGT. The CDR3 runs 14 residues. V lost 7 bases and J lost 6, with 16 bases in between.

In its sample, this clonotype was seen a few times. V and J are TRBV20-1 and TRBJ1-2; possibly TRBD1 for D (6 bases). The CDR3 has 13 residues. Germline values: CDR1 DFQATT, CDR2 SNEGSKA (reference sequence). Trimming shortened V by 6 bases and J by 3 bases, and 14 bases separated the two germline ends. The CDR3 DNA sequence: TGCAGTGCCCTCGGACAGCCCGACTATGGCTACACCTTC. Translating it yields CSALGQPDYGYTF.

V and J are TRBV2 and TRBJ2-4, with 8 bases lining up with TRBD1. Germline values: CDR1 SNHLY, CDR2 FYNNEI. The CDR3 runs to 21 residues. Unmatched junction bases numbered 21, after V lost 5 bases and J lost 0 bases. CDR3 nucleotide sequence: TGTGCCAGCAGTCCCAAGGGGACAGGCCCTACAGGCGTGCTAGCCAAAAACATTCAGTACTTC. Translating it yields CASSPKGTGPTGVLAKNIQYF.

This clonotype was observed a few times. This chain connects TRBV6-1 to TRBJ1-5; D is unresolved. The CDR3 length is 18 residues. V was clipped by 7 bases and J by 0 bases, with 22 bases between them. Germline-derived CDR1 and CDR2 are MNHNS and SASEGT. This chain's CDR3 is CASTGGNILGYSNQPQHF. The CDR3 nucleotides read TGTGCCAGCACCGGAGGTAACATCTTGGGGTATAGCAATCAGCCCCAGCATTTT.

V gene TRBV6-1 combines with J gene TRBJ1-6; D ambiguous. Trimming left V 6 bases short and J 7 bases short, with 7 bases between. Germline-derived CDR1 and CDR2 are MNHNS and SASEGT. This CDR3 comprises 12 residues. For the CDR3, the DNA is TGTGCCAGCAGAGCGGGGAATTCACCCCTCCACTTT. Amino acid sequence: CASRAGNSPLHF.

The rearrangement links TRBV7-3 to TRBJ2-2, with D perhaps TRBD1 or TRBD2 (5 bases each). V was cut by 6 bases and J by 5 bases, with 13 bases left in between. CDR1 is SGHTA and CDR2 is FQGTGA in the germline V gene. This CDR3 comprises 14 residues. This CDR3 is CASRRGVRTGELFF. As DNA, the CDR3 is TGTGCCAGCAGAAGGGGAGTTCGGACCGGGGAGCTGTTTTTT.

The rearrangement uses TRBV6-1 and TRBJ2-7; 11 bases align to TRBD2. V lost 6 bases and J lost 0; bases outside the gene matches: 13. The V gene's germline CDR1 is MNHNS and CDR2 SASEGT. The length of the CDR3 is 18 residues. The CDR3 DNA is TGTGCCAGCAGCTCAGTGGGGCTAGCGGGAGGAATCTCCTACGAGCAGTACTTC. Residues: CASSSVGLAGGISYEQYF.

The chain recombines TRBV20-1 with TRBJ2-7, with a possible D match to TRBD2 (5 bases). This CDR3 is 14 amino acids long. The V end was cut by 7 bases, the J end by 4 bases, with 20 bases between. From germline, CDR1 is DFQATT and CDR2 SNEGSKA (reference sequence). The CDR3 nucleotides read TGCAGTGTCCCGTTACGTGGGAGTTCTTACGAGCAGTACTTC. Encoded protein: CSVPLRGSSYEQYF.

J is TRBJ1-5 and V is TRBV2; unclear D gene. V shed 5 bases and J shed 1 base, with 3 bases lying between them. In germline, CDR1 is SNHLY, CDR2 FYNNEI. This CDR3 is 12 amino acids long. CDR3 region: CASSQSNQPQHF. CDR3 bases: TGTGCCAGCAGTCAGAGCAATCAGCCCCAGCATTTT.